There are a few counts of the clone carrying this T cell receptor (beta chain). Its antigen is still unknown. Germline CDR1 is SGHTA and CDR2 is FQGNSA. The CDR3 length is 14 residues. Trimming left V 5 bases short and J 2 bases short, with 7 bases between. The data were taken from a study of blood T cells in healthy people across ages. Findings of the study overall: Considered underestimates were the diversity estimates obtained from one million T cells. The lack of PBMC sorting stopped any conclusive naive versus antigen-experienced comparison.

Primed by a sample-barcoded 5' primer and a J-beta primer mix, a second PCR proceeded for about 6 to 12 cycles. MiXCR, run by TCRdb on the 5' RACE reads, gives a single entry per CDR3 protein. This table holds 750,000 or so distinct CDR3 sequences, roughly 25% found once. These data are also associated with another study on T cells of mothers and their children. Turning to that study: All extracted RNA went into cDNA synthesis, roughly 1.5 ug per 15 ul. Thymic selection molds TCR recombination output in a comparable way in related and unrelated pairs.

Input material: blood. This TCR derives from a boy between 10 and 17 years old in good health. The rearrangement uses TRBV7-2 and TRBJ2-6; D unresolved. The CDR3 reads CASSPQPGANVLTF. The DNA for the CDR3 is TGTGCCAGCAGCCCTCAACCTGGGGCCAACGTCCTGACTTTC.